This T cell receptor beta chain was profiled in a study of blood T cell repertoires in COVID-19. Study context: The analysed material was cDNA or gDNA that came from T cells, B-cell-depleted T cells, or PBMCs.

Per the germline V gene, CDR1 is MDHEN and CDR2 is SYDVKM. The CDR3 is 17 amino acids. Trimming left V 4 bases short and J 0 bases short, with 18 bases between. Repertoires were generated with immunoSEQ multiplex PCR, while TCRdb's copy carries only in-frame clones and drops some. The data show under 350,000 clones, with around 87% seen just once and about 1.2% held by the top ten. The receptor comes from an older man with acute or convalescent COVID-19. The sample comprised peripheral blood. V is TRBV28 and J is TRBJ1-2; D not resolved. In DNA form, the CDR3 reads TGTGCCAGCAGTTATCGGGGAGGAAGTATAGCTAACTATGGCTACACCTTC. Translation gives CASSYRGGSIANYGYTF.